This is a list of T cell receptor beta chains from one sample in a study of blood T cell repertoires in COVID-19. Data came from immunoSEQ multiplex PCR; TCRdb stores just in-frame clones and leaves some out. Among under 100,000 clones, roughly 80% were seen once, and the ten largest hold around a quarter. Sample: peripheral blood. The receptors derive from a man older than 75 with active or convalescent COVID-19. CDR3s include the opening cysteine and the closing phenylalanine or tryptophan. Each record gives: CDR3 protein, CDR3 DNA, J gene, V gene, clone size, D gene. A D gene is named only where the DNA matches it firmly. Not all rows give a size; the values are once, few, many and, for expanded clones, a class.

CDR3: CASSLEGRGYSNQPQHF
DNA: TGTGCCAGCAGCCTAGAGGGCAGGGGATATAGCAATCAGCCCCAGCATTTT
J: TRBJ1-5
V: TRBV7-2
size: .
D: .

CDR3: CASTRGQGGSGANVLTF
DNA: TGCGCCAGCACCCGAGGACAGGGCGGCTCTGGGGCCAACGTCCTGACTTTC
J: TRBJ2-6
V: TRBV5-1
size: .
D: TRBD1

CDR3: CASNIYRVSGYTF
DNA: TGTGCCAGCAACATTTACAGGGTTTCAGGCTACACCTTC
J: TRBJ1-2
V: TRBV5-8
size: .
D: .

CDR3: CASSESGTGVGNQPQHF
DNA: TGCGCCAGCAGTGAGTCCGGGACAGGGGTGGGCAATCAGCCCCAGCATTTT
J: TRBJ1-5
V: TRBV10-1
size: .
D: TRBD1

CDR3: CASAVDNNYGYTF
DNA: TGTGCCAGCGCCGTGGACAACAACTATGGCTACACCTTC
J: TRBJ1-2
V: TRBV28
size: .
D: .

CDR3: CASSLRLAPRYNEQFF
DNA: TGTGCCAGCTCACTGAGGTTAGCACCCCGCTACAATGAGCAGTTCTTC
J: TRBJ2-1
V: TRBV18
size: once
D: .

CDR3: CASSLRQAGGEAFF
DNA: TGTGCCAGCAGCTTGAGACAGGCAGGGGGTGAAGCTTTCTTT
J: TRBJ1-1
V: TRBV5-4
size: once
D: TRBD1

CDR3: CASSLSAVAQYGYTF
DNA: TGTGCCAGCAGTTTGAGCGCGGTAGCCCAATATGGCTACACCTTC
J: TRBJ1-2
V: TRBV28
size: .
D: .

CDR3: CASSLDGVRGRSGYTF
DNA: TGTGCCAGCAGCTTGGATGGAGTCAGGGGGCGTTCCGGCTACACCTTC
J: TRBJ1-2
V: TRBV5-4
size: .
D: TRBD1

CDR3: CASSFHRQKRMNSPLHF
DNA: TGTGCCAGCAGTTTCCATCGACAAAAAAGGATGAATTCACCCCTCCACTTT
J: TRBJ1-6
V: TRBV28
size: .
D: .

CDR3: CAWDADQVGTEAFF
DNA: TGTGCCTGGGACGCTGACCAGGTGGGCACTGAAGCTTTCTTT
J: TRBJ1-1
V: TRBV30
size: .
D: .

CDR3: CASRDNYGYTF
DNA: TGTGCCAGTCGTGACAATTATGGCTACACCTTC
J: TRBJ1-2
V: TRBV19
size: once
D: .

CDR3: CASSRGSPNGANEKLFF
DNA: TGTGCCAGCAGCAGGGGGTCCCCAAATGGGGCTAATGAAAAACTGTTTTTT
J: TRBJ1-4
V: TRBV9
size: medium-sized
D: .

CDR3: CASSSGGTDTQYF
DNA: TGTGCCAGCAGTTCAGGGGGCACAGATACGCAGTATTTT
J: TRBJ2-3
V: TRBV28
size: .
D: .

CDR3: CASSLLYQPQHF
DNA: TGTGCCAGCAGTTTACTCTATCAGCCCCAGCATTTT
J: TRBJ1-5
V: TRBV12-3/TRBV12-4
size: many
D: .

CDR3: CASSFRTTTGGIESGYTF
DNA: TGTGCCAGCAGCTTCCGTACAACTACAGGGGGCATTGAGAGTGGCTACACCTTC
J: TRBJ1-2
V: TRBV5-4
size: .
D: TRBD1

CDR3: CASSEVGNRGLNEQFF
DNA: TGTGCCAGCAGTGAAGTAGGGAACAGGGGGCTTAATGAGCAGTTCTTC
J: TRBJ2-1
V: TRBV25-1
size: .
D: TRBD1

CDR3: CASRGQGYYGYTF
DNA: TGTGCCAGCAGGGGACAGGGTTATTATGGCTACACCTTC
J: TRBJ1-2
V: TRBV6-5
size: few
D: TRBD1

CDR3: CASSQDARQPQHF
DNA: TGTGCCAGCAGCCAAGATGCACGGCAGCCCCAGCATTTT
J: TRBJ1-5
V: TRBV3-1/TRBV3-2
size: .
D: .

CDR3: CASSQPRGGRGGYTF
DNA: TGTGCCAGCAGCCAACCTAGAGGGGGTCGGGGCGGCTACACCTTC
J: TRBJ1-2
V: TRBV3-1/TRBV3-2
size: .
D: .